This paragraph covers one T cell receptor beta chain sequence. No antigen is known for it. The data derive from a study of T cell repertoires in cytomegalovirus infection. Study observations and caveats: The ex vivo response showed dominance by HLA-C-restricted CMV-specific TCR beta clonotypes. Public TCR beta family frequency separated CMV-and-HLA carriers, including in an independent cohort.

The CDR3 is made up of 17 amino acids. V was shortened by 3 bases and J by 4 bases, with 21 bases between the two germline ends. Germline assignment: CDR1 LNHNV and CDR2 YYDKDF (reference sequence). TCRdb reprocessed the reads with MiXCR, giving one entry per CDR3 protein. The profile shows roughly 920,000 distinct CDR3 sequences, roughly 30% of them singletons. Sample: cultured CD8+ T cells from PBMCs, taken from culture after CMV antigen stimulation. The sequence derives from a human donor in good health (CMV status not recorded). Some clones in this sample may be carry-over from other donors' samples. The chain is built from TRBV15 and TRBJ2-5; TRBD1 or TRBD2 may be the D gene (5 bases each). In DNA, the CDR3 is TGTGCCACCAGCAGCGATAGGGCTACCGGGACCCCAGAGACCCAGTACTTC. This gives the protein CATSSDRATGTPETQYF. Looking up the rest from reference TRBV15 and TRBJ2-5 gives the full variable domain: DAMVIQNPRYQVTQFGKPVTLSCSQTLNHNVMYWYQQKSSQAPKLLFHYYDKDFNNEADTPDNFQSRRPNTSFCFLDIRSPGLGDTAMYLCATSSDRATGTPETQYFGPGTRLLVL.